This TCR beta chain came from a study of blood T cells in healthy people across ages. A second PCR, run for about 7 to 11 cycles, used a sample-barcoded 5' primer plus a J-beta primer mix. Each cDNA molecule was tagged by a template-switch adaptor with 12 random nucleotides. Via MiXCR, TCRdb re-called the 5' RACE reads, giving one row per CDR3 protein. The data contain 1,500,000 or so distinct CDR3 sequences, about 42% of them singletons. This clonotype was observed a handful of times. Germline V gives CDR1 SEHNR, CDR2 FQNEAQ (reference sequence). V shed 5 bases, J shed 6 bases, and the junction held 10 bases outside the gene matches. The CDR3 spans 15 residues.

The sample comprised blood. The V call is TRBV7-9, the J call TRBJ2-7; 10 bases are a match to TRBD1. The TCR comes from a woman younger than 35 in good health. CDR3 sequence: CASSRTGGDEREQYF. Written as DNA, the CDR3 is TGTGCCAGCAGCCGGACAGGGGGGGACGAGCGCGAGCAGTACTTC.